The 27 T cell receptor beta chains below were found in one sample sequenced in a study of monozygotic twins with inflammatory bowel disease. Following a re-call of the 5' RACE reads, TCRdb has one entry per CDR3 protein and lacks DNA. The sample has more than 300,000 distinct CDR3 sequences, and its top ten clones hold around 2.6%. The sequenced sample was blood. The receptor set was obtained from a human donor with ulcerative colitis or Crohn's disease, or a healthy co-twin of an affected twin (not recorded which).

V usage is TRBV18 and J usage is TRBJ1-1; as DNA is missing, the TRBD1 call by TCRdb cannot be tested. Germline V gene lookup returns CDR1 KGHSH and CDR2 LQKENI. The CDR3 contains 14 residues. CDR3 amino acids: CASSLDRGNTEAFF.

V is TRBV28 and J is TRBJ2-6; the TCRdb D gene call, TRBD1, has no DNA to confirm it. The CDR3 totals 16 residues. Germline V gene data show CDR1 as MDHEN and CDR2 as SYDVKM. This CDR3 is CATHLRGLSGANVLTF. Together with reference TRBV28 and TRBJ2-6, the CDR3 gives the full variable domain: DVKVTQSSRYLVKRTGEKVFLECVQDMDHENMFWYRQDPGLGLRLIYFSYDVKMKEKGDIPEGYSVSREKKERFSLILESASTNQTSMYLCATHLRGLSGANVLTFGAGSRLTVL.

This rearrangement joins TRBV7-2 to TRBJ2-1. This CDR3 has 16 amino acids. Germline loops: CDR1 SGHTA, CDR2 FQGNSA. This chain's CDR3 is CASSSQQGRSYNEQFF.

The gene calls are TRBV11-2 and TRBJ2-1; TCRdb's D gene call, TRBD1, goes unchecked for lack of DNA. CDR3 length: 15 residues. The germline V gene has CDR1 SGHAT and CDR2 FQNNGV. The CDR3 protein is CASSLDLRGRNEQFF.

The CDR3: CASRWHETYGYTF. V and J are TRBV12-3 or TRBV12-4 and TRBJ1-2. The CDR3 is made up of 13 amino acids.

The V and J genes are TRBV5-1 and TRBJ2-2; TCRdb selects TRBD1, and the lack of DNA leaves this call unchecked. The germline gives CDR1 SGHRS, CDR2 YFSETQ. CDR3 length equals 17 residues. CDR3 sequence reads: CASSLEIQGQGNWELFF.

CDR3 loop: CASSGDYAYNEQFF. This chain links TRBV2 with TRBJ2-1; TCRdb's assignment of TRBD2 cannot be checked, as there is no DNA. CDR3 length: 14 amino acids. Germline V gene data show CDR1 as SNHLY and CDR2 as FYNNEI.

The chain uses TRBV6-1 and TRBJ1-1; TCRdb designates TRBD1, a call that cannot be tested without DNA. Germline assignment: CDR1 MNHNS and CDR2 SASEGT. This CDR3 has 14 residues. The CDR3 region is CASSEARTGGEAFF.

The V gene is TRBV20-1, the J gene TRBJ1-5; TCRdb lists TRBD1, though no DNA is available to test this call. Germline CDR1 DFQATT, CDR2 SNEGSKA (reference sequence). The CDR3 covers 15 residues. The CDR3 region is CSARKGQGAYQPQHF.

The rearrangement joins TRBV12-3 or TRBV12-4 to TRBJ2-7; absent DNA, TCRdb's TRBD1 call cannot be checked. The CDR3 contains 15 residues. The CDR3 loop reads CASSTWGQKGYEQYF.

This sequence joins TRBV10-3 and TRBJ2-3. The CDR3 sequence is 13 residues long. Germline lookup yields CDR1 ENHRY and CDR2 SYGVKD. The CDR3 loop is CAISDRATDTQYF.

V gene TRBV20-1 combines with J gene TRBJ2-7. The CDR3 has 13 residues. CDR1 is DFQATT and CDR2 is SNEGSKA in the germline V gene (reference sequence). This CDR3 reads CSARSQASYEQYF.

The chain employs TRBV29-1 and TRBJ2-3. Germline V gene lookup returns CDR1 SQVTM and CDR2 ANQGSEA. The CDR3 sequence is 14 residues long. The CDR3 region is CSVTGIIESDTQYF.

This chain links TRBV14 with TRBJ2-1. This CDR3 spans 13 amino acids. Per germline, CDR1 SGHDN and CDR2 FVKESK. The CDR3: CASSLVWDYEQFF.

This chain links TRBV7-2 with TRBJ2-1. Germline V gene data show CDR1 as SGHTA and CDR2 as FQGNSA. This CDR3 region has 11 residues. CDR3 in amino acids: CASSFIFPHFF.

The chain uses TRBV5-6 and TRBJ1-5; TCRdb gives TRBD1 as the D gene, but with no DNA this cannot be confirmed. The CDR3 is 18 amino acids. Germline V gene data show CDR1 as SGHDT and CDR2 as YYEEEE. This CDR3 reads CASSLNFAGDKDNQPQHF.

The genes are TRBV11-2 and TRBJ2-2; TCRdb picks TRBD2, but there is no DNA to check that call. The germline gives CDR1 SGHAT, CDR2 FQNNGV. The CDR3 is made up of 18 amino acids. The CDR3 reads CASSNQGGRRSNTGELFF.

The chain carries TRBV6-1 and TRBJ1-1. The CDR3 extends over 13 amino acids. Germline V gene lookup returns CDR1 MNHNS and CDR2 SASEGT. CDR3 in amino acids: CASITVVGTEAFF.

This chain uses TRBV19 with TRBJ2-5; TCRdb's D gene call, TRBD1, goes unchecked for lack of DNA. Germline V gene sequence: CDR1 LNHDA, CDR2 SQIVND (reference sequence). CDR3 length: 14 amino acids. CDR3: CASSLGQLQETQYF.

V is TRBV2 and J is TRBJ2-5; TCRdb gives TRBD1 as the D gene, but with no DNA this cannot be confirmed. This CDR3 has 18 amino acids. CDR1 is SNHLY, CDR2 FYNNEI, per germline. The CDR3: CASSGPPSGQSVQETQYF.

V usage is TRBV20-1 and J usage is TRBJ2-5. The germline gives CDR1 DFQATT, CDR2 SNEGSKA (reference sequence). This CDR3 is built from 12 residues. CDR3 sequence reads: CSARETQETQYF.

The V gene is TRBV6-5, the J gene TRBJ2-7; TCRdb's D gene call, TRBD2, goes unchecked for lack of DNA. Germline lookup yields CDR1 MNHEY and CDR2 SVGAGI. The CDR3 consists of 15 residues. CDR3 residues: CASSYSTGRISEQYF.

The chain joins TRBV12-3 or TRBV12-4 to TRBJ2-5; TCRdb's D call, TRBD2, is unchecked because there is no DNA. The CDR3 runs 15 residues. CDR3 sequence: CASTLSGRASETQYF.

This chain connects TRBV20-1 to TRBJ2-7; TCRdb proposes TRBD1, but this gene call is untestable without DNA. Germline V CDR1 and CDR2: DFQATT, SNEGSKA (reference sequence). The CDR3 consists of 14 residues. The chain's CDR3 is CSADGRTGAYEQYF.

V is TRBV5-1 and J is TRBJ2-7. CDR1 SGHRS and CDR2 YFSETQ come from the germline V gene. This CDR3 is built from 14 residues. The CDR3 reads CASSLGGETYEQYF.

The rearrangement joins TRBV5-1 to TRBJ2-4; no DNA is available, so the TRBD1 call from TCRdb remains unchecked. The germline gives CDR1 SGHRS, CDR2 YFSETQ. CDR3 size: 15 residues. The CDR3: CASSHDSDRIDIQYF.

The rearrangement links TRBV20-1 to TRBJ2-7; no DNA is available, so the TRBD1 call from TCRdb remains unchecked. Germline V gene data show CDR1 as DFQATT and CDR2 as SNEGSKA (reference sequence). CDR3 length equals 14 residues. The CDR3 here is CSARSGQPLYEQYF.